This T cell receptor (beta chain) was documented in a study of blood T cell repertoires in COVID-19. Study in general: Specimens from acute and convalescent COVID-19 originated in the United States, Italy and Spain. PBMCs, B-cell-depleted T cells, or T cells provided the cDNA or gDNA that made up the material.

Germline V gene data show CDR1 as SGHDN and CDR2 as FVKESK. V lost 4 bases, J lost 2 bases, and 5 bases stayed unmatched. The CDR3 sequence is 17 residues long. Authors' processing steps: Reference gene primers were amplified, and this amplification served to estimate nucleated cell counts. Generated by immunoSEQ multiplex PCR, the TCRdb table keeps only in-frame clones and is missing some. The V and J calls and clone size were taken over from that table, and D and trimming were inferred from the DNA. The table has roughly 150,000 clones, more than 75% seen once. Before being deemed recovered, Cohort 3 donors had two negative PCRs, clearance, or symptom resolution.

Source material: PBMCs or T cells enriched from blood (not recorded which). The chain has TRBV14 and TRBJ2-3, with 14 nucleotides matching TRBD2. This sequence was found in a woman aged 45-59 years who had recovered from COVID-19. The CDR3 spells CASSPPGLAGATDTQYF. CDR3 bases: TGTGCCAGCAGCCCTCCGGGACTAGCGGGGGCCACAGATACGCAGTATTTT.